Sequencing of this T cell receptor (beta chain) was carried out in a study of vaccination effects on CD4 cells after COVID-19. Study observations and caveats: After vaccination of healthy people, only 1 of 255 vaccine-induced clones cross-reacted with common cold coronaviruses.

Deletions cut 4 bases from V and 0 bases from J, with 1 base between. The CDR3 is 12 amino acids. The germline gives CDR1 MNHEY, CDR2 SVGAGI. The repertoire was sequenced with immunoSEQ multiplex PCR; TCRdb's copy has only in-frame clones and lacks some. The table records approximately 82,000 clones, approximately 74% of them present only once. This clone showed up just once. Its antigen remains unknown. Expansion of antigen-specific CD4+ T cells with viral peptide pools was carried out by the ViraFEST assay before sequencing. When around 10 days of culture had elapsed, CD4+ T cells were isolated. Days 3 and 7 saw half the medium replaced with IL-2 medium.

The V and J genes are TRBV6-5 and TRBJ1-5; D is undetermined. The sample consisted of CD4+ T cells from PBMCs cultured with HCoV-229E spike peptides, taken before COVID-19 vaccination. The clonotype originates from a human donor who received a COVID-19 vaccine. This CDR3 is CASSFSNQPQHF. The CDR3 DNA follows: TGTGCCAGCAGTTTTAGCAATCAGCCCCAGCATTTT.